The TCR beta chain described here comes from a study of cytomegalovirus exposure and HLA in healthy donors. With respect to this clone: Its antigen is as yet unknown.

Use of 60 Vbeta and 13 Jbeta primers characterized the PCR. Using immunoSEQ multiplex PCR, the repertoire was profiled, and TCRdb retains in-frame clones only, with some absent. The sample consists of about 190,000 clones, 60% to 80% of them appearing once. This CDR3 spans 16 amino acids. CDR1 and CDR2 (germline): LNHDA, SQIVND (reference sequence). Trimming cost V 5 bases and J 7 bases; bases outside gene matches: 13. Points from the study as a whole: For TCR beta chains, V- and J-gene trimming was later linked to a missense DCLRE1C variant.

Sequencing was carried out using PBMCs. The TCR sequence derives from a young woman in good health and CMV-seronegative. V gene TRBV19 combines with J gene TRBJ2-3, with 9 bases matching TRBD1. DNA of the CDR3: TGTGCCAGTAGTCCGTCGGGACAGGGCAACATGAATACGCAGTATTTT. Protein sequence: CASSPSGQGNMNTQYF.